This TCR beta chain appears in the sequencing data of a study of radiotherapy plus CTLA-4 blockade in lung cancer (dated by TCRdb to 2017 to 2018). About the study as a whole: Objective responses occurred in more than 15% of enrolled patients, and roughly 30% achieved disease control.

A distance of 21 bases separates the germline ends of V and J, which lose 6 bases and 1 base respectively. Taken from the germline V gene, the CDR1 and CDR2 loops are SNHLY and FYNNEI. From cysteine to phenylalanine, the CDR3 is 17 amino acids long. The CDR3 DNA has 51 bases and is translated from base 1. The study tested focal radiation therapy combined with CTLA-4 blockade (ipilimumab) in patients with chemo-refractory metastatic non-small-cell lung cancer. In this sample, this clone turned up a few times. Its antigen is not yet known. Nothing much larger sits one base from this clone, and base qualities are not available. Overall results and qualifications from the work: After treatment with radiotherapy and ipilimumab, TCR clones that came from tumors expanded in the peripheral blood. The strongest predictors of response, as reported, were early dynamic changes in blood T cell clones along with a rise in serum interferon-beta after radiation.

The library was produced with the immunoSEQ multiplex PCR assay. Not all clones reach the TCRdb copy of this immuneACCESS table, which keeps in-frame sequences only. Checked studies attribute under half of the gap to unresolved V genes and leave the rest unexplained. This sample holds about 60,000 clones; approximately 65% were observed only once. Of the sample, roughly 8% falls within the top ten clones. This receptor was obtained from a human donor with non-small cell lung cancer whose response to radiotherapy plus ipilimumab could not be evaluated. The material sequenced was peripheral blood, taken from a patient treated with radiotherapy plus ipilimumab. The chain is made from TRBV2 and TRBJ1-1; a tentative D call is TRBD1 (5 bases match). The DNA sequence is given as TGTGCCAGCAGGGGCGGCGGGGGGGGATTTGGGAACACTGAAGCTTTCTTT. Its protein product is CASRGGGGGFGNTEAFF.